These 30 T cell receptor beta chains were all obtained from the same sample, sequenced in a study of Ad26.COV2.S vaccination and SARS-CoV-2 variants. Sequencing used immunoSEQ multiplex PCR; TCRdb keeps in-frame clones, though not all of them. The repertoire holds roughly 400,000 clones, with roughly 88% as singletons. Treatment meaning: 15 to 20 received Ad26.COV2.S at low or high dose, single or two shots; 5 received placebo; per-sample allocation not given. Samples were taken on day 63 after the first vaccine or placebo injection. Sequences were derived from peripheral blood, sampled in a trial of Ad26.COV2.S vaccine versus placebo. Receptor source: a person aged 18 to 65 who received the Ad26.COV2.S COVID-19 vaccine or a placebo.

This CDR3 is CASRGTGEGSPLHF. As DNA, the CDR3 is TGCGCCAGCAGAGGAACAGGGGAGGGATCACCCCTCCACTTT. The rearrangement links TRBV5-1 to TRBJ1-6; 7 nucleotides align to TRBD1. Germline V gene sequence: CDR1 SGHRS, CDR2 YFSETQ. The CDR3 sequence is 14 residues long. V dropped 5 bases and J dropped 10; count of bases not matched to a gene: 9.

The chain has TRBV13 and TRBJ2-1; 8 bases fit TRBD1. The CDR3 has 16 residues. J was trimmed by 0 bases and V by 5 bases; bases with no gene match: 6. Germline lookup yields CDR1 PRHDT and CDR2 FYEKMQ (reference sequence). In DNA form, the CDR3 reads TGTGCCAGCAGCAACCGACAGGGGAGCTCCTACAATGAGCAGTTCTTC. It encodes CASSNRQGSSYNEQFF. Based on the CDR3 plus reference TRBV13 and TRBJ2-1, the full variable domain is AAGVIQSPRHLIKEKRETATLKCYPIPRHDTVYWYQQGPGQDPQFLISFYEKMQSDKGSIPDRFSAQQFSDYHSELNMSSLELGDSALYFCASSNRQGSSYNEQFFGPGTRLTVL.

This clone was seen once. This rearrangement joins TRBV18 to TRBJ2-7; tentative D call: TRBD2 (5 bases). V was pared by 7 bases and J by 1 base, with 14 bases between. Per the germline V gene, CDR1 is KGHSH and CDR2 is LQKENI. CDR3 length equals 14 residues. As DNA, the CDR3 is TGTGCCAGCTTGTCTGGAGGCCAGTCCTACGAGCAGTACTTC. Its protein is CASLSGGQSYEQYF.

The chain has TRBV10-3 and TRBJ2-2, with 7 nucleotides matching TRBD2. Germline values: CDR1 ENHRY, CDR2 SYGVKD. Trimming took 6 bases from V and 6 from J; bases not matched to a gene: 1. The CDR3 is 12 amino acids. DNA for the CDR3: TGTGCCATCAGCGGGGGGTCCGGGGAGCTGTTTTTT. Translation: CAISGGSGELFF.

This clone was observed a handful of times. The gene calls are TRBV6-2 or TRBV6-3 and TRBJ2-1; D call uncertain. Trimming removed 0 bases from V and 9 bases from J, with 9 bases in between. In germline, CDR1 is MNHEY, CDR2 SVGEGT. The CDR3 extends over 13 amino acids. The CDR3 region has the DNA TGTGCCAGCAGTTACTCAATAGCTCTTGAGCAGTTCTTC. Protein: CASSYSIALEQFF.

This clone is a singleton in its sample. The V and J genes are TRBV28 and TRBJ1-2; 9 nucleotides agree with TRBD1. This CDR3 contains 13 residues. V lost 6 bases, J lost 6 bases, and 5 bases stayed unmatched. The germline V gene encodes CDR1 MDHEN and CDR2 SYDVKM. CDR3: CASSTTGGNGYTF. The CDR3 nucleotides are TGTGCCAGCAGCACTACAGGGGGCAATGGCTACACCTTC.

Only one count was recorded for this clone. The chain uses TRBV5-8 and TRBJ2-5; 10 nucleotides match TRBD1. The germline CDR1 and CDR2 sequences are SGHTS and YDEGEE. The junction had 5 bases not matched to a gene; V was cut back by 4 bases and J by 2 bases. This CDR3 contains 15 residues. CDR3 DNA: TGTGCCAGCAGCCGGGACAGGGGCGCGCAAGAGACCCAGTACTTC. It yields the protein CASSRDRGAQETQYF.

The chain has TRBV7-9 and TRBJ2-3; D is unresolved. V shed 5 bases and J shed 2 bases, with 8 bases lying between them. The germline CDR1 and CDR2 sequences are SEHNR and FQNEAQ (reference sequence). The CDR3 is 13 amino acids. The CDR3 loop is CASSTGLTDTQYF. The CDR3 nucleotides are TGTGCCAGCAGCACGGGCCTCACAGATACGCAGTATTTT. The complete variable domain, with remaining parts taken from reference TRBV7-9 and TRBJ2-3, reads DTGVSQNPRHKITKRGQNVTFRCDPISEHNRLYWYRQTLGQGPEFLTYFQNEAQLEKSRLLSDRFSAERPKGSFSTLEIQRTEQGDSAMYLCASSTGLTDTQYFGPGTRLTVL.

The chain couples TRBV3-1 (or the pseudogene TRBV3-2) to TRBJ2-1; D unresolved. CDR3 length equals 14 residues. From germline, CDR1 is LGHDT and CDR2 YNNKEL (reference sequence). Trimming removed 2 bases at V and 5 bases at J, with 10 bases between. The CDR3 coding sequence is TGTGCCAGCAGCCAAAACGCAGTTCACAATGAGCAGTTCTTC. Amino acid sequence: CASSQNAVHNEQFF.

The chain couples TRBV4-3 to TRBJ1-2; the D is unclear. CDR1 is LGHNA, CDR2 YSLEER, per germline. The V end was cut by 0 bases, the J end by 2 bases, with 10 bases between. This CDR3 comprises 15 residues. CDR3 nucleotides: TGCGCCAGCAGCCAAGAAAAAGGGCCGAACTATGGCTACACCTTC. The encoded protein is CASSQEKGPNYGYTF.

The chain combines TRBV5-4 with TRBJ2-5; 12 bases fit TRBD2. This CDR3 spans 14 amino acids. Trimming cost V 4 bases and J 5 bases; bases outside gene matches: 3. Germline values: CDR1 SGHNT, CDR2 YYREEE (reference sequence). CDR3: CASSSGLAGETQYF. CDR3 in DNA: TGTGCCAGCAGCAGTGGACTAGCGGGGGAGACCCAGTACTTC.

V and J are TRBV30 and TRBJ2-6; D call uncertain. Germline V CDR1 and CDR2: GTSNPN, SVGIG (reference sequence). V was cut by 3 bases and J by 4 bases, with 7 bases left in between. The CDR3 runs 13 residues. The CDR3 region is CAWSSGGANVLTF. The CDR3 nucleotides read TGTGCCTGGAGCTCCGGGGGGGCCAACGTCCTGACTTTC.

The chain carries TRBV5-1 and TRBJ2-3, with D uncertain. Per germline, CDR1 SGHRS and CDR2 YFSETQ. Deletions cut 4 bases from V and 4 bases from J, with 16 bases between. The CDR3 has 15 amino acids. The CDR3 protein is CASSARLNSPDTQYF. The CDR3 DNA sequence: TGCGCCAGCAGCGCCCGTTTGAATAGCCCAGATACGCAGTATTTT.

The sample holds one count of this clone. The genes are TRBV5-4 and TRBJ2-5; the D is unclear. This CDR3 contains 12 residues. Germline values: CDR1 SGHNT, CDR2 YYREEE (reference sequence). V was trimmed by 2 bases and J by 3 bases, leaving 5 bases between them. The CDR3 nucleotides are TGTGCCAGCAGCTTCTCAGAAGAGACCCAGTACTTC. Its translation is CASSFSEETQYF.

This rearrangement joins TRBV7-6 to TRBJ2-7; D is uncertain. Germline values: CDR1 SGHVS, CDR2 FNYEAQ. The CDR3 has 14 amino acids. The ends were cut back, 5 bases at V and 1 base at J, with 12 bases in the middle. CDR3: CASSTRSRSYEQYF. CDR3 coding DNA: TGTGCCAGCAGCACCCGTTCTCGTTCCTACGAGCAGTACTTC. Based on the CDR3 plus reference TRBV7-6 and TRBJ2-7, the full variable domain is GAGVSQSPRYKVTKRGQDVALRCDPISGHVSLYWYRQALGQGPEFLTYFNYEAQQDKSGLPNDRFSAERPEGSISTLTIQRTEQRDSAMYRCASSTRSRSYEQYFGPGTRLTVT.

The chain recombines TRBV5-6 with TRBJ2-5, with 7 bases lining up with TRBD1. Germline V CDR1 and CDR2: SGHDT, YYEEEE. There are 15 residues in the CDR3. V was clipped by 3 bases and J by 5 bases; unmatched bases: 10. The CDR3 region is CASSSKQGTLETQYF. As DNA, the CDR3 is TGTGCCAGCAGCTCGAAACAGGGGACCTTGGAGACCCAGTACTTC.

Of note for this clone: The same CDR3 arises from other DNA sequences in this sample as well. The CDR3 bases are TGTGCCAGCTCACCACCAGGGACTGGAAACACCATATATTTT. Its protein is CASSPPGTGNTIYF. This chain connects TRBV18 to TRBJ1-3; D not resolved. The CDR3 consists of 14 residues. Trimming pared 0 bases from V and 2 bases from J, leaving 5 bases between. From germline, CDR1 is KGHSH and CDR2 LQKENI.

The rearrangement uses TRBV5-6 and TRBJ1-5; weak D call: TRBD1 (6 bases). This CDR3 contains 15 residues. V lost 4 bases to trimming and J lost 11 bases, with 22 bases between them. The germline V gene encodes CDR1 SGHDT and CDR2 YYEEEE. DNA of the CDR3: TGTGCCAGCAGCCGGGGACGGACAGTTAATTCAGCCCAGCATTTT. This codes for CASSRGRTVNSAQHF.

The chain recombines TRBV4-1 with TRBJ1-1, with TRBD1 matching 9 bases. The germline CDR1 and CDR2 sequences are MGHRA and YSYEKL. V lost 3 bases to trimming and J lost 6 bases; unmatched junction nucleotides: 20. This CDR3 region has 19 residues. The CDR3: CASSQNGALDRGKVAEAFF. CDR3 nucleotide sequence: TGCGCCAGCAGCCAGAATGGAGCCCTAGACAGGGGGAAGGTCGCTGAAGCTTTCTTT.

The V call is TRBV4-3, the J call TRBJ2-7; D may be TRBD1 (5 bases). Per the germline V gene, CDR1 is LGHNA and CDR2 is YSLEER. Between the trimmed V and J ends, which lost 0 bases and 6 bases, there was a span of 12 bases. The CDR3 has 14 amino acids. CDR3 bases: TGCGCCAGCAGCCAAGAGGCTAGGGGTAGCGAGCAGTACTTC. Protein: CASSQEARGSEQYF.

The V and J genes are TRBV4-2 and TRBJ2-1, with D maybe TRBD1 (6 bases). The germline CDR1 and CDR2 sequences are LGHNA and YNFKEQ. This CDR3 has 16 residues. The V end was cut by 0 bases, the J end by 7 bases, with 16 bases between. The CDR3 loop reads CASSQDGRLTGNEQFF. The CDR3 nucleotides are TGTGCCAGCAGCCAAGATGGGCGCCTTACAGGGAATGAGCAGTTCTTC.

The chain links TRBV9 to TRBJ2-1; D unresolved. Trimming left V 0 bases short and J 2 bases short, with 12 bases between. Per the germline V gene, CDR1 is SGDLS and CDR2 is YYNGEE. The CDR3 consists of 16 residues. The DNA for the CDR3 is TGTGCCAGCAGCGTAGGGGCGGTGATGGCCTACAATGAGCAGTTCTTC. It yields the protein CASSVGAVMAYNEQFF.

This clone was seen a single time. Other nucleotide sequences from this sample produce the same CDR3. CDR3 sequence reads: CASSIGSYNEQFF. The CDR3 DNA reads TGTGCCAGTAGTATAGGGAGCTACAATGAGCAGTTCTTC. V and J are TRBV19 and TRBJ2-1; D gene uncertain. The V end was cut by 1 base, the J end by 3 bases, with 4 bases between. From germline, CDR1 is LNHDA and CDR2 SQIVND (reference sequence). The CDR3 has 13 residues. Combining the CDR3 with reference TRBV19 and TRBJ2-1 gives the whole variable domain DGGITQSPKYLFRKEGQNVTLSCEQNLNHDAMYWYRQDPGQGLRLIYYSQIVNDFQKGDIAEGYSVSREKKESFPLTVTSAQKNPTAFYLCASSIGSYNEQFFGPGTRLTVL.

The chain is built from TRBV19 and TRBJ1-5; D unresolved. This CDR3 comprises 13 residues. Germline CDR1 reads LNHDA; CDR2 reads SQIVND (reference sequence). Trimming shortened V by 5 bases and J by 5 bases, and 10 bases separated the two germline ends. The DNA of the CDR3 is TGTGCCAGTAGTGACGCTTTGGATCAGCCCCAGCATTTT. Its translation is CASSDALDQPQHF.

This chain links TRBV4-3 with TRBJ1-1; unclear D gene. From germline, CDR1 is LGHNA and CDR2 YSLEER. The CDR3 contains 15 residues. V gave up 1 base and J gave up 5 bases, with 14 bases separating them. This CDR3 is CASSQGARSGTEAFF. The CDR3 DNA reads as TGCGCCAGCAGCCAAGGTGCCCGATCTGGGACTGAAGCTTTCTTT.

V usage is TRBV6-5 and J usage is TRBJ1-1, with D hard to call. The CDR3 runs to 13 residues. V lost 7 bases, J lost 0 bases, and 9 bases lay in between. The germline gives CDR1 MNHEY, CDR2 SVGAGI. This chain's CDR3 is CASTRVLNTEAFF. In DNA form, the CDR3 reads TGTGCCAGCACCCGAGTATTGAACACTGAAGCTTTCTTT.

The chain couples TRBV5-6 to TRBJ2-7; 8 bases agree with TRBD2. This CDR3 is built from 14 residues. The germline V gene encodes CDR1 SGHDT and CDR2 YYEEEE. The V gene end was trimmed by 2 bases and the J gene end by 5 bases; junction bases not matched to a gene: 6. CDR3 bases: TGTGCCAGCAGCTTAGCGGGAGCTAGGGACGAGCAGTACTTC. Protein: CASSLAGARDEQYF.

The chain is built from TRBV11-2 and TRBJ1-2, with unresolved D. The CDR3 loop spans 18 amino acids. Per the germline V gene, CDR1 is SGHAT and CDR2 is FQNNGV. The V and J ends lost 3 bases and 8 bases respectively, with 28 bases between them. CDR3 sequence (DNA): TGTGCCAGCAGCTTTGAGGACCCTAGATCTGGCGGGTCCTGGGGCTACACCTTC. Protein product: CASSFEDPRSGGSWGYTF.

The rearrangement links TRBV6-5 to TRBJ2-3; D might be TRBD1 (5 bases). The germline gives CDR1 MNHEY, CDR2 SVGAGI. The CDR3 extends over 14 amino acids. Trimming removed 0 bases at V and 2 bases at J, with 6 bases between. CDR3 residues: CASSYSGATDTQYF. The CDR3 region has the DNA TGTGCCAGCAGTTACTCAGGGGCCACAGATACGCAGTATTTT.

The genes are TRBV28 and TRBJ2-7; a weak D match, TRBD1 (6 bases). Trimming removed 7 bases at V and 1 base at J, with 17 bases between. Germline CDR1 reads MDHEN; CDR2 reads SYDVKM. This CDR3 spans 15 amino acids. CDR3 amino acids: CASTAPGQTSYEQYF. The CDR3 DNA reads TGTGCCAGCACCGCCCCTGGACAGACTTCCTACGAGCAGTACTTC.